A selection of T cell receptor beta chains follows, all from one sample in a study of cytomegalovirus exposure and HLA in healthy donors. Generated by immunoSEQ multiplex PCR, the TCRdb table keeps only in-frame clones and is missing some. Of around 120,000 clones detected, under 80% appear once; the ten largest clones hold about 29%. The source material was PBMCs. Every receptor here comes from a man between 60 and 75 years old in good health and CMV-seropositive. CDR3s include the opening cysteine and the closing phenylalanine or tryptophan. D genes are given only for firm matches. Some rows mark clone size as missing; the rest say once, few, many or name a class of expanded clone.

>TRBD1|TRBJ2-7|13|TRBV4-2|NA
CASSPGRGGQQYF
TGTGCCAGCAGCCCAGGGAGAGGGGGCCAGCAGTACTTC
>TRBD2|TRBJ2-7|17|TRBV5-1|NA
CASSQPPGLAGSYEQYF
TGCGCCAGCAGCCAGCCCCCGGGACTAGCGGGCTCCTACGAGCAGTACTTC
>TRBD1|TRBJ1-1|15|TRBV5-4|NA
CASRNIGQGVTEAFF
TGTGCCAGCAGAAATATCGGACAGGGAGTCACTGAAGCTTTCTTT
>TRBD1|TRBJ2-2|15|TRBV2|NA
CASSEDRGVTGELFF
TGTGCCAGCAGTGAAGACAGGGGGGTCACCGGGGAGCTGTTTTTT
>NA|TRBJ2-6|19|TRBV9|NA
CASSPETGSLISGANVLTF
TGTGCCAGCAGCCCCGAAACCGGGTCTTTAATCTCTGGGGCCAACGTCCTGACTTTC
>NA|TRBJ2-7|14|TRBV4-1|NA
CASSQDWGELEQYF
TGCGCCAGCAGCCAAGATTGGGGGGAGCTCGAGCAGTACTTC
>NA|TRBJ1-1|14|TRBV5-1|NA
CASSLGESYTEAFF
TGCGCCAGCAGCTTGGGGGAGTCCTACACTGAAGCTTTCTTT
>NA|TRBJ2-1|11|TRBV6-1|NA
CASSINNEQFF
TGTGCCAGCAGTATAAACAATGAGCAGTTCTTC
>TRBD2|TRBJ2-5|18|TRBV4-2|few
CASSQEASGGSGVETQYF
TGTGCCAGCAGCCAAGAGGCTAGCGGGGGGTCGGGTGTGGAGACCCAGTACTTC
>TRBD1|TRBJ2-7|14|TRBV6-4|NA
CASNGQGYGYEQYF
TGTGCCAGCAACGGACAGGGGTATGGCTACGAGCAGTACTTC
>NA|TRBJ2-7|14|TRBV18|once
CASSIRDTPYEQYF
TGTGCCAGCTCTATCCGGGACACCCCCTACGAGCAGTACTTC
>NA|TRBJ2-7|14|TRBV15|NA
CATSPGVGTYEQYF
TGTGCCACCAGCCCAGGGGTTGGGACCTACGAGCAGTACTTC
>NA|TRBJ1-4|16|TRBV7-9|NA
CSSSPMGWSGNEKLFF
TGTTCCAGCAGCCCCATGGGCTGGTCGGGAAATGAAAAACTGTTTTTT
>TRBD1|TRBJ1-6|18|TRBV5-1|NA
CASSLADRGPSSNSPLHF
TGCGCCAGCAGCTTGGCCGACAGGGGGCCGTCGAGTAATTCACCCCTCCACTTT
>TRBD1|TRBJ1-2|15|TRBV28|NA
CASSGTGVLNYGYTF
TGTGCCAGCAGTGGTACAGGGGTCCTTAACTATGGCTACACCTTC
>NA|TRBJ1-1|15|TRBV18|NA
CASSSGASMNTEAFF
TGTGCCAGCTCTTCAGGGGCCTCAATGAACACTGAAGCTTTCTTT
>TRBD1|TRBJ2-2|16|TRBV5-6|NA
CASRSYRGRDTGELFF
TGTGCCAGCAGGTCCTATAGGGGGCGCGACACCGGGGAGCTGTTTTTT
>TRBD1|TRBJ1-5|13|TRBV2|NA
CASRTGGGQPQHF
TGTGCCAGCAGGACAGGGGGGGGTCAGCCCCAGCATTTT
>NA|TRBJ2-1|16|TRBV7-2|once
CASSLVVAVSYNEQFF
TGTGCCAGCAGCTTAGTTGTAGCGGTCTCCTACAATGAGCAGTTCTTC
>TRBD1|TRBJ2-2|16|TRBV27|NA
CASSPRDRAGAGELFF
TGTGCCAGCAGTCCCCGGGACAGGGCAGGGGCCGGGGAGCTGTTTTTT
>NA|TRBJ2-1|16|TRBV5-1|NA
CASSSGTQTTYNEQFF
TGCGCCAGCAGTTCCGGGACACAAACTACGTACAATGAGCAGTTCTTC
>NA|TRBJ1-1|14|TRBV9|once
CASSSLRENTEAFF
TGTGCCAGCAGCTCTTTGAGGGAGAACACTGAAGCTTTCTTT
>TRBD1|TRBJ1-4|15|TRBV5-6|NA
CASSLSQGATEKLFF
TGTGCCAGCAGCTTGTCACAGGGGGCGACAGAAAAACTGTTTTTT
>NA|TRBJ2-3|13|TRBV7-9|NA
CASSLHSGDTQYF
TGTGCCAGCAGCTTACACTCGGGGGATACGCAGTATTTT
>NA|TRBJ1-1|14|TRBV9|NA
CASSVVSGATEAFF
TGTGCCAGCAGCGTAGTCTCAGGGGCCACTGAAGCTTTCTTT
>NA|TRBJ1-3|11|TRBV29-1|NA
CSVELGNTIYF
TGCAGCGTTGAACTAGGAAACACCATATATTTT
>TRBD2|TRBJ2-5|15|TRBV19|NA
CASSILSGGQETQYF
TGTGCCAGTAGTATATTGAGCGGGGGCCAAGAGACCCAGTACTTC
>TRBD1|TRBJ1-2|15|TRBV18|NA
CASSPRQGGRDGYTF
TGTGCCAGCTCACCCAGACAGGGAGGAAGGGATGGCTACACCTTC
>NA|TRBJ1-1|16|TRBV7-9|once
CSSSLSRGRVNTEAFF
TGTTCCAGCAGCTTATCTCGAGGCCGAGTGAACACTGAAGCTTTCTTT
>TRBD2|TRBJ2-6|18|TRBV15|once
CATSRVSGGYSGANVLTF
TGTGCCACCAGCAGAGTGTCGGGAGGCTACTCTGGGGCCAACGTCCTGACTTTC
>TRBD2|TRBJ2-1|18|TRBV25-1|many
CASSELPSREGLYNEQFF
TGTGCCAGCAGTGAACTCCCGTCCCGGGAGGGCCTTTACAATGAGCAGTTCTTC
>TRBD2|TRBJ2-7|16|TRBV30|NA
CAWSVQGLAPPYEQYF
TGTGCCTGGAGTGTACAAGGACTAGCGCCGCCCTACGAGCAGTACTTC
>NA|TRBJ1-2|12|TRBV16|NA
CASSQIVVGYTF
TGTGCCAGCAGCCAAATCGTAGTTGGCTACACCTTC
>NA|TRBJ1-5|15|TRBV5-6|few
CASSLGHGGNQPQHF
TGTGCCAGCAGCTTGGGTCACGGGGGCAATCAGCCCCAGCATTTT
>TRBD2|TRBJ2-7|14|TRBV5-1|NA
CASSLVRGAGEQYF
TGCGCCAGCAGCTTGGTGCGGGGGGCGGGCGAGCAGTACTTC
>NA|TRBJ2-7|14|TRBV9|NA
CASSVEPHSYEQYF
TGTGCCAGCAGCGTAGAGCCCCACTCCTACGAGCAGTACTTC
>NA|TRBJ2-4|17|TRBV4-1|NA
CASSPGDPVLAKNIQYF
TGCGCCAGCAGCCCCGGGGATCCCGTTCTAGCCAAAAACATTCAGTACTTC
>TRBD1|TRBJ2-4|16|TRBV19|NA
CASSVPGQGAKNIQYF
TGTGCCAGTAGTGTCCCGGGACAGGGGGCCAAAAACATTCAGTACTTC
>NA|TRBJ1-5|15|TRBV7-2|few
CASSLEASGGSPQHF
TGTGCCAGCAGCTTAGAGGCATCGGGGGGAAGCCCCCAGCATTTT
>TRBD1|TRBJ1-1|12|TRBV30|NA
CACGTGETEAFF
TGTGCCTGCGGGACAGGGGAGACTGAAGCTTTCTTT